This T cell receptor (beta chain) was captured in a study of cytomegalovirus exposure and HLA in healthy donors. The table came from immunoSEQ multiplex PCR; TCRdb's copy has only in-frame clones and leaves some out. The sample has about 200,000 clones, about 82% seen once. The V segment lost 7 bases and the J segment 7 bases; nucleotides outside the gene matches: 4. Germline lookup yields CDR1 GTSNPN and CDR2 SVGIG (reference sequence). This CDR3 spans 11 amino acids. Study findings and constraints: Cytomegalovirus-associated status was assigned to about 150 TCR beta chains. The tendency of first-cohort TCR clusters to co-occur in the 130 or so validation repertoires was identified by a subsequent analysis. In vitro confirmation showed a few CMV-associated chains to be CMV antigen specific.

Remarks on this clone: Antigen unknown.

This chain links TRBV30 with TRBJ1-3, with 7 positions matching TRBD1. The TCR originated in a woman aged 18 to 35 in good health and CMV-seronegative. Sequenced: PBMCs. As DNA, the CDR3 is TGTGCCTACAGACAGGGCAACACCATATATTTT. Residues: CAYRQGNTIYF.